Presented here are 22 T cell receptor beta chains from one specimen sequenced in a study of OX40 agonist ivuxolimab in advanced cancers. Only in-frame clones appear in the TCRdb table, and some are missing; sequencing was by immunoSEQ multiplex PCR. The sample lists tens of thousands of clones, roughly 85% occurring once. The sample in question was CD4+ or CD8+ T cells sorted from blood, obtained in a trial of the OX40 agonist ivuxolimab. The receptor source for this set is an adult with an advanced solid tumor such as melanoma, head and neck, liver or kidney cancer.

J is TRBJ2-1 and V is TRBV6-5; 9 bases line up with TRBD1. Trimming removed 6 bases from V and 0 bases from J; junction bases left unmatched: 3. The CDR3 consists of 15 residues. The germline V gene encodes CDR1 MNHEY and CDR2 SVGAGI. The chain's CDR3 is CASRGQGYSYNEQFF. As DNA, the CDR3 is TGTGCCAGCAGGGGACAGGGTTACTCCTACAATGAGCAGTTCTTC.

The rearrangement uses TRBV7-2 and TRBJ2-1, with TRBD2 matching over 15 bases. Germline loops: CDR1 SGHTA, CDR2 FQGNSA. CDR3 size: 16 residues. The junction had 7 bases not matched to a gene; V was cut back by 1 base and J by 12 bases. CDR3 sequence (DNA): TGTGCCAGCAGCTTAGTTAGGACTAGCGGGGGGGCCGGGCAGTTCTTC. It translates to CASSLVRTSGGAGQFF.

CDR3 nucleotides: TGTGCCAGCAGTTTCGGACAGGGCGGGTACTTC. As protein: CASSFGQGGYF. The chain carries TRBV2 and TRBJ2-7, with TRBD1 identical over 8 bases. V lost 5 bases, J lost 12 bases, and 6 bases stayed unmatched. Germline V gene data show CDR1 as SNHLY and CDR2 as FYNNEI. This CDR3 spans 11 amino acids.

This clone was recorded once. The chain has TRBV12-5 and TRBJ1-2; possible D gene TRBD1, 6 bases. The V gene's germline CDR1 is LGHNT and CDR2 FRNRAP. Between the trimmed V and J ends, which lost 2 bases and 3 bases, there was a span of 16 bases. The CDR3 has 16 amino acids. This CDR3 reads CASGLFPPAGDYGYTF. In DNA, the CDR3 is TGTGCTAGTGGTTTGTTCCCCCCTGCAGGGGACTATGGCTACACCTTC.

The V call is TRBV7-7, the J call TRBJ2-7, with 8 bases that match TRBD2. The germline V gene has CDR1 SSHAT and CDR2 FNYEAQ (reference sequence). The trim removed 5 bases at V and 4 bases at J, leaving 10 bases unmatched. The length of the CDR3 is 15 residues. The CDR3 spells CASSLLAGGNYEQYF. The CDR3 DNA reads TGTGCCAGCAGCCTACTCGCGGGGGGTAATTACGAGCAGTACTTC.

V gene TRBV10-1 combines with J gene TRBJ2-5, with 10 bases matching TRBD2. The better agreement between TRBJ2-7 and the DNA end casts doubt on the J call. The germline V gene encodes CDR1 WNHNN and CDR2 SYGVQD (reference sequence). This CDR3 is built from 15 residues. In DNA, the CDR3 is TGCGCCAGCAGCCCGGGACTAGCGAGAACCTACGAGCAGTACTTC. The encoded protein is CASSPGLARTYEQYF.

In this sample, this clone turned up a few times. The gene calls are TRBV2 and TRBJ1-5; D is unresolved. This CDR3 contains 13 residues. Trimming removed 1 base at V and 6 bases at J, with 7 bases between. CDR1 and CDR2 (germline): SNHLY, FYNNEI. CDR3: CASSEERFQPQHF. CDR3 bases: TGTGCCAGCAGTGAAGAAAGGTTTCAGCCCCAGCATTTT.

The V and J genes are TRBV10-3 and TRBJ1-3, with D uncertain. Deletions cut 10 bases from V and 0 bases from J, with 10 bases between. Germline loops: CDR1 ENHRY, CDR2 SYGVKD. The CDR3 is 13 amino acids. CDR3 residues: CATRGSSGNTIYF. CDR3 in DNA: TGTGCCACCCGTGGAAGCTCTGGAAACACCATATATTTT.

This sequence joins TRBV29-1 and TRBJ2-7; 9 bases agree with TRBD2. The CDR3 extends over 12 amino acids. Germline V CDR1 and CDR2: SQVTM, ANQGSEA. Trimming took 4 bases from V and 3 from J; bases not matched to a gene: 1. CDR3 nucleotide sequence: TGCAGCGTTGGGACTAGCGACTACGAGCAGTACTTC. This gives the protein CSVGTSDYEQYF.

With regard to this clone: Other DNA sequences in the sample encode the same CDR3. The chain joins TRBV28 to TRBJ1-2, with D possibly TRBD1 on 5 matching bases. Germline CDR1 and CDR2: MDHEN and SYDVKM. The CDR3 spans 13 residues. V lost 6 bases, J lost 4 bases, and 12 bases lay in between. The CDR3 protein is CASSSGFTYGYTF. As DNA, the CDR3 is TGTGCCAGCAGCTCAGGGTTTACCTATGGCTACACCTTC.

This chain's CDR3 is CASSETGLLNTGELFF. The CDR3 DNA sequence: TGCGCCAGCAGTGAGACGGGACTATTGAACACCGGGGAGCTGTTTTTT. This chain joins TRBV10-2 and TRBJ2-2; 7 bases agree with TRBD2. CDR1 and CDR2 (germline): WSHSY, SAAADI. J was trimmed by 1 base and V by 2 bases; bases with no gene match: 4. There are 16 residues in the CDR3.

This chain uses TRBV5-4 with TRBJ1-2, with TRBD1 as a possible D gene (6 bases). The CDR3 consists of 18 residues. Per germline, CDR1 SGHNT and CDR2 YYREEE (reference sequence). Trimming took off 4 bases at V and 1 base at J, with 23 bases between the two ends. The CDR3 nucleotides read TGTGCCAGCAGCCGGGGTTCTCTCGGCCCAGGGGTTAACTATGGCTACACCTTC. Translation: CASSRGSLGPGVNYGYTF. The full variable domain, its missing parts supplied by reference TRBV5-4 and TRBJ1-2, is ETGVTQSPTHLIKTRGQQVTLRCSSQSGHNTVSWYQQALGQGPQFIFQYYREEENGRGNFPPRFSGLQFPNYSSELNVNALELDDSALYLCASSRGSLGPGVNYGYTFGSGTRLTVV.

This clone was detected only a few times. The genes are TRBV4-1 and TRBJ2-7, with D possibly being TRBD1 (6 bases). CDR1 and CDR2 from the germline V gene are MGHRA and YSYEKL. Trimming shortened V by 4 bases and J by 1 base, and 14 bases separated the two germline ends. This CDR3 has 15 residues. CDR3 protein: CASSPWTETSYEQYF. The CDR3 DNA reads as TGCGCCAGCAGCCCCTGGACAGAAACTTCCTACGAGCAGTACTTC.

CDR3 sequence: CASRRQGKGLYEQYF. The CDR3 DNA follows: TGTGCCAGCAGGAGACAGGGTAAGGGACTTTACGAGCAGTACTTC. The chain employs TRBV6-5 and TRBJ2-5; maybe TRBD1 (7 bases). The J call is uncertain, as TRBJ2-7 better fits the DNA end. CDR3 length: 15 amino acids. The germline gives CDR1 MNHEY, CDR2 SVGAGI.

The chain joins TRBV5-1 to TRBJ2-6; D gene unclear. The germline V gene encodes CDR1 SGHRS and CDR2 YFSETQ. V lost 1 base, J lost 0 bases, and 8 bases lay in between. This CDR3 has 16 residues. CDR3 sequence reads: CASSLPPSSGANVLTF. The CDR3 coding sequence is TGCGCCAGCAGCTTGCCTCCCTCCTCTGGGGCCAACGTCCTGACTTTC.

The J gene is TRBJ2-3, the V gene TRBV4-2, with TRBD2 matching over 13 bases. In germline, CDR1 is LGHNA, CDR2 YNFKEQ. This CDR3 is built from 16 residues. With V trimmed by 4 bases and J by 3 bases, 4 bases remained unmatched. This CDR3 reads CASSRELAGGTDTQYF. The CDR3 nucleotides read TGTGCCAGCAGCCGGGAACTAGCGGGAGGGACAGATACGCAGTATTTT.

The J gene is TRBJ2-1, the V gene TRBV4-1; D possibly corresponds to TRBD2 (7 bases). Germline V gene data show CDR1 as MGHRA and CDR2 as YSYEKL. The germline V and J ends were trimmed by 5 bases and 6 bases, with 20 bases remaining between them. The CDR3 consists of 16 residues. The CDR3 nucleotides are TGCGCCAGCAGCGGGTGGGGGGGCAGATCTCGCAATGAGCAGTTCTTC. Translation gives CASSGWGGRSRNEQFF.

This sequence joins TRBV10-3 and TRBJ1-1; perhaps TRBD1 as D (5 bases). V shed 4 bases and J shed 3 bases, with 15 bases lying between them. Per germline, CDR1 ENHRY and CDR2 SYGVKD. CDR3 length: 15 residues. Here the CDR3 reads CAISGAGGKDTEAFF. The DNA for the CDR3 is TGTGCCATCAGTGGCGCGGGGGGTAAGGACACTGAAGCTTTCTTT.

The rearrangement links TRBV7-9 to TRBJ2-5; D unclear. Between the trimmed V and J ends, which lost 2 bases and 1 base, there was a span of 8 bases. The CDR3 consists of 14 residues. From germline, CDR1 is SEHNR and CDR2 FQNEAQ (reference sequence). The CDR3 protein is CASSLLGAQETQYF. CDR3 nucleotides: TGTGCCAGCAGCTTATTAGGCGCCCAAGAGACCCAGTACTTC.

V usage is TRBV6-1 and J usage is TRBJ2-3; 8 bases fit TRBD2. The V gene end was trimmed by 7 bases and the J gene end by 4 bases; junction bases not matched to a gene: 4. Germline loops: CDR1 MNHNS, CDR2 SASEGT. This CDR3 is built from 13 residues. This CDR3 reads CASTLTSADTQYF. Written as DNA, the CDR3 is TGTGCCAGCACTTTGACTAGCGCAGATACGCAGTATTTT.

J is TRBJ1-1 and V is TRBV7-2, with D perhaps TRBD1 (5 bases). The CDR3 has 14 amino acids. With 6 bases removed from V and 1 base from J, the gap between germline ends came to 12 bases. The V gene's germline CDR1 is SGHTA and CDR2 FQGNSA. The CDR3 here is CASRSGDGNTEAFF. The CDR3 coding sequence is TGTGCCAGCAGATCGGGGGACGGGAACACTGAAGCTTTCTTT.

The V gene is TRBV2, the J gene TRBJ2-5; 10 bases are shared with TRBD2. Germline CDR1 and CDR2: SNHLY and FYNNEI. The junction had 7 bases not matched to a gene; V was cut back by 6 bases and J by 3 bases. The CDR3 loop spans 15 amino acids. CDR3 protein: CASRTAGGPEETQYF. The CDR3 DNA sequence: TGTGCCAGCAGGACAGCGGGGGGGCCGGAAGAGACCCAGTACTTC.